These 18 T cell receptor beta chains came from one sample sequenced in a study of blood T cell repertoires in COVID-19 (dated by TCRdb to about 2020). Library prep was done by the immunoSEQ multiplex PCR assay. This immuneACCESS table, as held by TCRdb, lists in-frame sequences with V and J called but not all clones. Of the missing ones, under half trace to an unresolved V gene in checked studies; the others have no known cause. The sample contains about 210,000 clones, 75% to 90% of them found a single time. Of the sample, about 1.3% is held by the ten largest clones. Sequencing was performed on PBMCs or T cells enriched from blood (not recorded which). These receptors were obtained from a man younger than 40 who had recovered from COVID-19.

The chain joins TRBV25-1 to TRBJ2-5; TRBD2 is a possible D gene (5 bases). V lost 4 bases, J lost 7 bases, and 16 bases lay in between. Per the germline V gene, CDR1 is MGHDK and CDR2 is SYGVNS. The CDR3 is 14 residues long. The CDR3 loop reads CASSGPHGRGTQYF. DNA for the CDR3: TGTGCCAGCAGTGGACCCCACGGTCGGGGGACCCAGTACTTC.

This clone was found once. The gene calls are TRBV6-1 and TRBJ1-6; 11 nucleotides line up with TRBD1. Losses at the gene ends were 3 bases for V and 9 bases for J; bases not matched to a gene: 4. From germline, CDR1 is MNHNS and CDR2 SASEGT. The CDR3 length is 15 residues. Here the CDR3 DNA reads TGTGCCAGCAGTGACGCCGGGACAGGGGGTTCACCCCTCCACTTT. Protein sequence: CASSDAGTGGSPLHF.

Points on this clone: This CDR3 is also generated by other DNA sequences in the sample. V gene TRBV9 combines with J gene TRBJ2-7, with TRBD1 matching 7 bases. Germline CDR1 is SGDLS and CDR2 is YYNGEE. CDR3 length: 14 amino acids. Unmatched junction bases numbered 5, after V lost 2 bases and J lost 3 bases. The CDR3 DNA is TGTGCCAGCAGCGTCGCCGGGACAGACTACGAGCAGTACTTC. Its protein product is CASSVAGTDYEQYF.

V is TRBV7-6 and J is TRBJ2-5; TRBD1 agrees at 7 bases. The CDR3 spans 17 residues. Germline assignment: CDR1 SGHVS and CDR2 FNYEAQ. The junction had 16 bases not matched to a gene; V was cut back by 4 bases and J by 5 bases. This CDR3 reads CASSSRYRDSTWETQYF. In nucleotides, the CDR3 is TGTGCCAGCAGCTCAAGATACCGGGACAGCACTTGGGAGACCCAGTACTTC. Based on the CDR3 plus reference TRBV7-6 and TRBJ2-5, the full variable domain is GAGVSQSPRYKVTKRGQDVALRCDPISGHVSLYWYRQALGQGPEFLTYFNYEAQQDKSGLPNDRFSAERPEGSISTLTIQRTEQRDSAMYRCASSSRYRDSTWETQYFGPGTRLLVL.

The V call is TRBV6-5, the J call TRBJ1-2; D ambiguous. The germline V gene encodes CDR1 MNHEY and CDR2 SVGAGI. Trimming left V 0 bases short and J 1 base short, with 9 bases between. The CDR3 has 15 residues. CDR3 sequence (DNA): TGTGCCAGCAGTTACTCGAGCGGGGTTAACTATGGCTACACCTTC. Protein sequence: CASSYSSGVNYGYTF.

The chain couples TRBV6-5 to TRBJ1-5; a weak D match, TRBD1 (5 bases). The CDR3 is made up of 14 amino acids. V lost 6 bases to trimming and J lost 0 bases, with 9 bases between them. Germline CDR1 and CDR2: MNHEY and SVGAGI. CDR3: CASSTGFSNQPQHF. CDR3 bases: TGTGCCAGCAGCACAGGTTTTAGCAATCAGCCCCAGCATTTT.

CDR3 in amino acids: CASSQEGSGTGELFF. The CDR3 nucleotides read TGCGCCAGCAGCCAAGAGGGAAGCGGCACCGGGGAGCTGTTTTTT. J is TRBJ2-2 and V is TRBV4-3; TRBD2 might be the D (5 bases). V lost 0 bases and J 4 bases, leaving 9 bases between the germline ends. Germline-derived CDR1 and CDR2 are LGHNA and YSLEER. The CDR3 extends over 15 amino acids.

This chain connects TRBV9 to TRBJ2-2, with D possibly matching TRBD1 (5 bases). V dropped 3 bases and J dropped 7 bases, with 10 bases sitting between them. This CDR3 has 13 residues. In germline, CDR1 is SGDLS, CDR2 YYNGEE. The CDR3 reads CASSARVDGELFF. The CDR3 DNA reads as TGTGCCAGCAGCGCCAGGGTAGACGGGGAGCTGTTTTTT.

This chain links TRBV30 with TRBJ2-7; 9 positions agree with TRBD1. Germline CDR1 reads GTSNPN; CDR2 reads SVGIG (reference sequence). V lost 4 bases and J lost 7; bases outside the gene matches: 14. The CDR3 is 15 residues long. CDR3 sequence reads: CAWIWTGANRGEQYF. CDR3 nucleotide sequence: TGTGCCTGGATCTGGACAGGGGCCAACCGGGGGGAGCAGTACTTC.

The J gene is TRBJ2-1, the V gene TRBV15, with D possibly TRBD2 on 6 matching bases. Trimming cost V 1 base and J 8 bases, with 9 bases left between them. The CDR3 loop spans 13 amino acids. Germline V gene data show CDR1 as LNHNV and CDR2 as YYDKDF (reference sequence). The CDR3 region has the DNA TGTGCCACCAGCAGAGTCGGAGGGGATGAGCAGTTCTTC. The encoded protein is CATSRVGGDEQFF.

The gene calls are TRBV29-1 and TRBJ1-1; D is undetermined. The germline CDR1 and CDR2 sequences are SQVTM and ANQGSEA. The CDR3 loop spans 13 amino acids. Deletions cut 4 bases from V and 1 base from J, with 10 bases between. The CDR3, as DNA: TGCAGCGTTGGGATCAGGCAGAACACTGAAGCTTTCTTT. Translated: CSVGIRQNTEAFF.

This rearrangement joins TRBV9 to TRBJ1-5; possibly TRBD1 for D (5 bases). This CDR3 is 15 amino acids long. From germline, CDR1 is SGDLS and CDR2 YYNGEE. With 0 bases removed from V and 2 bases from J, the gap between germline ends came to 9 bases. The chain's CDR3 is CASSVEARGNQPQHF. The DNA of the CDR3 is TGTGCCAGCAGCGTAGAAGCCAGGGGCAATCAGCCCCAGCATTTT.

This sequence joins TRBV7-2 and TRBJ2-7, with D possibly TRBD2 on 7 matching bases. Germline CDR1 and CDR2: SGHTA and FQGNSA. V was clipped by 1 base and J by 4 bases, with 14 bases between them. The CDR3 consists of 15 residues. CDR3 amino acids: CASSLDGGGAYEQYF. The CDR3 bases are TGTGCCAGCAGCTTAGACGGCGGGGGCGCATACGAGCAGTACTTC.

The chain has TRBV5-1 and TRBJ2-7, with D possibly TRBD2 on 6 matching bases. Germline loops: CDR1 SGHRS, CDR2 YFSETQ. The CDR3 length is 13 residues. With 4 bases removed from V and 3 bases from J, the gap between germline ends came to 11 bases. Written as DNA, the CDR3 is TGCGCCAGCAGCGCGGGACTGAACTACGAGCAGTACTTC. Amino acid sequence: CASSAGLNYEQYF.

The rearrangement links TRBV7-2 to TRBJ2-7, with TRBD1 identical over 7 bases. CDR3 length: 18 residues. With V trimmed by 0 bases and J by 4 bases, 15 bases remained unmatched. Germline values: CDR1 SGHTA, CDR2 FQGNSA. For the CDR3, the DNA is TGTGCCAGCAGCTTAGCCCCGACAGGGAGAACCATCACTTACGAGCAGTACTTC. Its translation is CASSLAPTGRTITYEQYF.

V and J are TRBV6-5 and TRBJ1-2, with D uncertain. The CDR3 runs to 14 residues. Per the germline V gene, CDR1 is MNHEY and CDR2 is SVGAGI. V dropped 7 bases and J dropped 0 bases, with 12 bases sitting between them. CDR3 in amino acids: CASTRLHANYGYTF. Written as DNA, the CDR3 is TGTGCCAGCACCCGGTTGCACGCTAACTATGGCTACACCTTC.

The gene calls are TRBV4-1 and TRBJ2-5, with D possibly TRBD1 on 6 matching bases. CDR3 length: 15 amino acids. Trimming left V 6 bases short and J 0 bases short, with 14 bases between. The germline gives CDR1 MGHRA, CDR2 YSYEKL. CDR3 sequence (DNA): TGCGCCAGCAGTTATAGCAGACAGGACCAAGAGACCCAGTACTTC. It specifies CASSYSRQDQETQYF.

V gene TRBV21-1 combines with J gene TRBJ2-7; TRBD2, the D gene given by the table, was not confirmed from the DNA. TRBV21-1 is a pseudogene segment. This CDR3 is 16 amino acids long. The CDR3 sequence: CASSKAREFIPCEQYF. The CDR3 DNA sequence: TGTGCCAGCAGCAAAGCGAGGGAGTTCATTCCCTGCGAGCAGTACTTC.